Following are 6 T cell receptor beta chains from one sample sequenced in a study of early T cells in non-severe SARS-CoV-2 infection. TCRdb independently ran MiXCR on the 5' RACE reads; one entry per CDR3 protein. Of roughly 34,000 distinct CDR3 sequences in the sample, around 6% were seen once. Sequencing used whole blood. The receptor set was obtained from an adult who was a healthcare worker with PCR-confirmed SARS-CoV-2 infection or an uninfected control (not recorded which).

This clonotype has ten or more counts. The V call is TRBV12-3 or TRBV12-4, the J call TRBJ2-6; possible D gene TRBD2, 6 bases. There are 15 residues in the CDR3. Trimming took off 3 bases at V and 4 bases at J, with 10 bases between the two ends. CDR3 region: CASSLEGPGANVLTF. The CDR3 nucleotides read TGTGCCAGCAGTTTGGAGGGCCCAGGGGCCAACGTCCTGACTTTC.

The sample holds many counts of this clonotype. The V and J genes are TRBV11-2 and TRBJ2-2; perhaps TRBD2 as D (5 bases). The CDR3 sequence is 12 residues long. CDR1 is SGHAT and CDR2 is FQNNGV in the germline V gene. V was trimmed by 9 bases and J by 7 bases, leaving 12 bases between them. CDR3 residues: CASRERDGELFF. For the CDR3, the DNA is TGTGCCAGTCGGGAAAGGGACGGGGAGCTGTTTTTT.

In its sample, this clonotype was seen many times. The rearrangement uses TRBV7-9 and TRBJ2-1; D is unclear. This CDR3 is built from 12 residues. Trimming took 4 bases from V and 8 from J, leaving 9 bases between them. The germline gives CDR1 SEHNR, CDR2 FQNEAQ (reference sequence). For the CDR3, the DNA is TGTGCCAGCAGCTCCCGGGTTTATGAGCAGTTCTTC. The encoded protein is CASSSRVYEQFF.

This clonotype was counted ten times or more. V usage is TRBV24-1 and J usage is TRBJ1-5; the D is unclear. The ends were cut back, 3 bases at V and 2 bases at J, with 10 bases in the middle. Germline lookup yields CDR1 KGHDR and CDR2 SFDVKD. The CDR3 totals 15 residues. The CDR3 DNA is TGTGCCACCAGTGATCCCGTAGAGGGCAATCAGCCCCAGCATTTT. The encoded protein is CATSDPVEGNQPQHF.

By sample fraction, this clonotype is medium-sized (0.01 to 0.1%). This chain connects TRBV6-6 to TRBJ2-1, with 9 bases aligning to TRBD1. Trimming cost V 4 bases and J 2 bases; bases outside gene matches: 6. This CDR3 has 16 residues. CDR1 and CDR2 (germline): MNHNY, SVGAGI (reference sequence). In DNA, the CDR3 is TGTGCCAGCAGTTCTACCGGGACAGGGACCTACAATGAGCAGTTCTTC. Translation: CASSSTGTGTYNEQFF.

In DNA form, the CDR3 reads TGTGCCAGCAGTTACTCGGACGGGGGGAGGGAGACCCAGTACTTC. Its translation is CASSYSDGGRETQYF. V gene TRBV6-6 combines with J gene TRBJ2-5; 7 bases agree with TRBD2. Losses at the gene ends were 0 bases for V and 5 bases for J; bases not matched to a gene: 6. The CDR3 runs 15 residues. Per germline, CDR1 MNHNY and CDR2 SVGAGI (reference sequence).